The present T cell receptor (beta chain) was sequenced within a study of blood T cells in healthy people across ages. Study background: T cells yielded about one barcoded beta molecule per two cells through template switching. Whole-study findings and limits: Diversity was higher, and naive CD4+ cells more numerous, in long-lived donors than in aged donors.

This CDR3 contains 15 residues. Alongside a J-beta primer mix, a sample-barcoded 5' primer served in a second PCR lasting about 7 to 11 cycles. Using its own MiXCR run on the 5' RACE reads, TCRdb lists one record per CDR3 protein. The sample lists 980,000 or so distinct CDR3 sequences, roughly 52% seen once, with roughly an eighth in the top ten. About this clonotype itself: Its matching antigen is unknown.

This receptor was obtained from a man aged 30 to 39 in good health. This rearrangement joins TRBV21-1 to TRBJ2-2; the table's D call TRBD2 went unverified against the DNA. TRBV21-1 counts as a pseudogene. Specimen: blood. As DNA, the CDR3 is TGTGCCAGCAGCAAAGTAAGGGGCCTGACCGGGGAGCTGTTTTTT. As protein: CASSKVRGLTGELFF.